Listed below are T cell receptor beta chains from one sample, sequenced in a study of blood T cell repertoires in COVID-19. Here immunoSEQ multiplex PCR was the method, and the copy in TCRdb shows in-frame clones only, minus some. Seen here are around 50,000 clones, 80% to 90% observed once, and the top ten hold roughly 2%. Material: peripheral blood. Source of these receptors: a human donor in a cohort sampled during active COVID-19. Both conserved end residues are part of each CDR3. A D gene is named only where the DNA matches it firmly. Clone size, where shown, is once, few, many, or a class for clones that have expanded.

CDR3 protein: CASSVASLGRVTGELFF
CDR3 DNA: TGTGCCAGCAGCGTAGCCTCTCTAGGGCGGGTCACCGGGGAGCTGTTTTTT
clone size: -
J gene: TRBJ2-2
CDR3 length: 17
V gene: TRBV9
D gene: -

CDR3 protein: CSVASFTGELFF
CDR3 DNA: TGCAGCGTTGCGAGTTTTACCGGGGAGCTGTTTTTT
clone size: -
J gene: TRBJ2-2
CDR3 length: 12
V gene: TRBV29-1
D gene: -

CDR3 protein: CASSMRGVAGQINEKLFF
CDR3 DNA: TGTGCCAGTAGTATGAGAGGGGTAGCGGGACAGATTAATGAAAAACTGTTTTTT
clone size: -
J gene: TRBJ1-4
CDR3 length: 18
V gene: TRBV19
D gene: TRBD1

CDR3 protein: CASSLARVDEQYF
CDR3 DNA: TGTGCCAGCAGCTTGGCCAGGGTTGACGAGCAGTACTTC
clone size: -
J gene: TRBJ2-7
CDR3 length: 13
V gene: TRBV5-4
D gene: -

CDR3 protein: CASSWDRGDTQYF
CDR3 DNA: TGTGCCAGCAGTTGGGACAGGGGGGATACGCAGTATTTT
clone size: -
J gene: TRBJ2-3
CDR3 length: 13
V gene: TRBV6-6
D gene: TRBD1

CDR3 protein: CASRPPPEQGVPDEQFF
CDR3 DNA: TGCGCCAGCAGGCCCCCCCCCGAGCAGGGGGTCCCAGATGAGCAGTTCTTC
clone size: -
J gene: TRBJ2-1
CDR3 length: 17
V gene: TRBV10-2
D gene: TRBD1

CDR3 protein: CASKGTGYTGELFF
CDR3 DNA: TGTGCCAGTAAGGGGACAGGGTACACCGGGGAGCTGTTTTTT
clone size: once
J gene: TRBJ2-2
CDR3 length: 14
V gene: TRBV19
D gene: TRBD1

CDR3 protein: CASSQVAAGLAYEQFF
CDR3 DNA: TGCGCCAGCAGCCAAGTGGCTGCCGGACTAGCCTATGAGCAGTTCTTC
clone size: -
J gene: TRBJ2-1
CDR3 length: 16
V gene: TRBV4-1
D gene: TRBD2

CDR3 protein: CASSLRSLETNGYTF
CDR3 DNA: TGTGCCAGCAGCTTACGTTCGTTGGAGACGAATGGCTACACCTTC
clone size: -
J gene: TRBJ1-2
CDR3 length: 15
V gene: TRBV7-9
D gene: -

CDR3 protein: CASSLDGGLDQPQHF
CDR3 DNA: TGTGCTAGCAGCTTAGACGGCGGGTTAGATCAGCCCCAGCATTTT
clone size: -
J gene: TRBJ1-5
CDR3 length: 15
V gene: TRBV7-7
D gene: -

CDR3 protein: CASSKGLAGAYGELFF
CDR3 DNA: TGTGCCAGCAGTAAGGGACTAGCGGGGGCATATGGGGAGCTGTTTTTT
clone size: -
J gene: TRBJ2-2
CDR3 length: 16
V gene: TRBV5-4
D gene: TRBD2

CDR3 protein: CASSTGRASEAFF
CDR3 DNA: TGTGCCAGCAGCACGGGCAGGGCTTCTGAAGCTTTCTTT
clone size: -
J gene: TRBJ1-1
CDR3 length: 13
V gene: TRBV11-2
D gene: -

CDR3 protein: CASSPRGSGSTDTQYF
CDR3 DNA: TGTGCCAGCAGCCCTCGTGGTAGCGGGAGCACAGATACGCAGTATTTT
clone size: -
J gene: TRBJ2-3
CDR3 length: 16
V gene: TRBV9
D gene: TRBD2

CDR3 protein: CASSNRNYEQYF
CDR3 DNA: TGCGCCAGCAGCAACAGAAACTACGAGCAGTACTTC
clone size: -
J gene: TRBJ2-7
CDR3 length: 12
V gene: TRBV5-1
D gene: -

CDR3 protein: CASSSHRPGTGTQETQYF
CDR3 DNA: TGTGCCAGCAGCTCCCACAGACCCGGTACTGGAACACAAGAGACCCAGTACTTC
clone size: -
J gene: TRBJ2-5
CDR3 length: 18
V gene: TRBV21-1
D gene: -

CDR3 protein: CASSSTGVISPLHF
CDR3 DNA: TGTGCCAGCAGCTCGACAGGGGTAATCTCACCCCTCCACTTT
clone size: -
J gene: TRBJ1-6
CDR3 length: 14
V gene: TRBV7-3
D gene: TRBD1

CDR3 protein: CASSHTPAGTWSYEQYF
CDR3 DNA: TGTGCCAGCAGCCATACCCCGGCCGGGACTTGGTCCTACGAGCAGTACTTC
clone size: -
J gene: TRBJ2-7
CDR3 length: 17
V gene: TRBV4-2
D gene: -

CDR3 protein: CASSYRARGGGTDTQYF
CDR3 DNA: TGTGCCAGCAGCTATAGGGCTCGCGGAGGGGGCACAGATACGCAGTATTTT
clone size: -
J gene: TRBJ2-3
CDR3 length: 17
V gene: TRBV7-2
D gene: -

CDR3 protein: CASSSIGTSHVEQYF
CDR3 DNA: TGTGCCAGCTCAAGCATAGGGACTAGTCACGTCGAGCAGTACTTC
clone size: -
J gene: TRBJ2-7
CDR3 length: 15
V gene: TRBV18
D gene: TRBD2

CDR3 protein: CASSQRLAVTDTQYF
CDR3 DNA: TGCGCCAGCAGCCAAAGACTAGCGGTCACAGATACGCAGTATTTT
clone size: -
J gene: TRBJ2-3
CDR3 length: 15
V gene: TRBV5-1
D gene: TRBD2

CDR3 protein: CASSALSEQYF
CDR3 DNA: TGTGCCAGCAGCGCCCTTAGCGAGCAGTACTTC
clone size: -
J gene: TRBJ2-7
CDR3 length: 11
V gene: TRBV7-2
D gene: -

CDR3 protein: CASSAGIVLTNEQFF
CDR3 DNA: TGTGCCAGCTCTGCCGGGATAGTCCTTACCAATGAGCAGTTCTTC
clone size: -
J gene: TRBJ2-1
CDR3 length: 15
V gene: TRBV5-6
D gene: -

CDR3 protein: CASRRQGWNTEAFF
CDR3 DNA: TGTGCCAGCAGGCGACAGGGATGGAACACTGAAGCTTTCTTT
clone size: once
J gene: TRBJ1-1
CDR3 length: 14
V gene: TRBV2
D gene: TRBD1

CDR3 protein: CASSAGGARSSEQFF
CDR3 DNA: TGTGCCAGCAGCGCGGGGGGGGCCCGAAGTAGTGAGCAGTTCTTC
clone size: -
J gene: TRBJ2-1
CDR3 length: 15
V gene: TRBV9
D gene: TRBD2

CDR3 protein: CASGRDRGQYEQYF
CDR3 DNA: TGTGCCAGCGGGAGGGACAGGGGGCAGTACGAGCAGTACTTC
clone size: -
J gene: TRBJ2-7
CDR3 length: 14
V gene: TRBV6-5
D gene: TRBD1

CDR3 protein: CASSQDFAEGGSYEQYF
CDR3 DNA: TGCGCCAGCAGCCAAGACTTCGCGGAGGGGGGGTCCTACGAGCAGTACTTC
clone size: -
J gene: TRBJ2-7
CDR3 length: 17
V gene: TRBV4-3
D gene: -

CDR3 protein: CASSQGQSSGNTIYF
CDR3 DNA: TGTGCCAGCAGCCAGGGACAGAGCTCTGGAAACACCATATATTTT
clone size: -
J gene: TRBJ1-3
CDR3 length: 15
V gene: TRBV3-1/TRBV3-2
D gene: TRBD1

CDR3 protein: CASSPRGAGRETQYF
CDR3 DNA: TGCGCCAGCAGCCCGAGAGGGGCGGGACGAGAGACCCAGTACTTC
clone size: -
J gene: TRBJ2-5
CDR3 length: 15
V gene: TRBV4-1
D gene: -

CDR3 protein: CASSSGTSGSYEQYF
CDR3 DNA: TGTGCCAGTAGTTCCGGGACTAGCGGCTCCTACGAGCAGTACTTC
clone size: -
J gene: TRBJ2-7
CDR3 length: 15
V gene: TRBV19
D gene: TRBD2

CDR3 protein: CASQGVGEKLFF
CDR3 DNA: TGCGCCAGCCAGGGCGTCGGTGAAAAACTGTTTTTT
clone size: -
J gene: TRBJ1-4
CDR3 length: 12
V gene: TRBV5-1
D gene: -

CDR3 protein: CASSQGTGSSTDTQYF
CDR3 DNA: TGCGCCAGCAGCCAAGGGACAGGGTCTAGCACAGATACGCAGTATTTT
clone size: -
J gene: TRBJ2-3
CDR3 length: 16
V gene: TRBV4-1
D gene: TRBD1

CDR3 protein: CASSITVSDTQYF
CDR3 DNA: TGTGCCAGTAGTATAACAGTGTCAGATACGCAGTATTTT
clone size: -
J gene: TRBJ2-3
CDR3 length: 13
V gene: TRBV19
D gene: -

CDR3 protein: CASSSDRVGGYTF
CDR3 DNA: TGTGCCAGCAGTTCAGACAGGGTTGGAGGCTACACCTTC
clone size: -
J gene: TRBJ1-2
CDR3 length: 13
V gene: TRBV28
D gene: TRBD1

CDR3 protein: CASSATVNSNEKLFF
CDR3 DNA: TGTGCCAGCAGCGCGACAGTCAACTCTAATGAAAAACTGTTTTTT
clone size: -
J gene: TRBJ1-4
CDR3 length: 15
V gene: TRBV9
D gene: -

CDR3 protein: CASSSSVPLGRTDTQYF
CDR3 DNA: TGTGCCAGCAGCTCGTCCGTTCCTTTGGGGCGCACAGATACGCAGTATTTT
clone size: -
J gene: TRBJ2-3
CDR3 length: 17
V gene: TRBV7-6
D gene: -

CDR3 protein: CSVRQGGTDTQYF
CDR3 DNA: TGCAGCGTACGACAGGGGGGCACAGATACGCAGTATTTT
clone size: once
J gene: TRBJ2-3
CDR3 length: 13
V gene: TRBV29-1
D gene: TRBD1

CDR3 protein: CASSPGGGQGVTEAFF
CDR3 DNA: TGTGCCAGCAGCCCTGGGGGCGGACAGGGGGTTACTGAAGCTTTCTTT
clone size: -
J gene: TRBJ1-1
CDR3 length: 16
V gene: TRBV5-4
D gene: TRBD1

CDR3 protein: CASSPPHEDRIGWLAGYTF
CDR3 DNA: TGCGCCAGCAGCCCCCCGCACGAGGACAGGATCGGGTGGTTAGCTGGCTACACCTTC
clone size: -
J gene: TRBJ1-2
CDR3 length: 19
V gene: TRBV4-3
D gene: TRBD1

CDR3 protein: CASSPLIPDRTAYNEQFF
CDR3 DNA: TGTGCCAGCAGCCCACTGATCCCGGACAGGACGGCGTACAATGAGCAGTTCTTC
clone size: -
J gene: TRBJ2-1
CDR3 length: 18
V gene: TRBV7-2
D gene: TRBD1

CDR3 protein: CASSLEVFGYSGNTIYF
CDR3 DNA: TGTGCCAGCAGCTTAGAGGTGTTCGGGTACTCTGGAAACACCATATATTTT
clone size: few
J gene: TRBJ1-3
CDR3 length: 17
V gene: TRBV7-6
D gene: -

CDR3 protein: CASSLEGGGLPNYGYTF
CDR3 DNA: TGTGCCAGCAGCTTAGAAGGGGGCGGTCTCCCTAACTATGGCTACACCTTC
clone size: -
J gene: TRBJ1-2
CDR3 length: 17
V gene: TRBV7-8
D gene: TRBD1

CDR3 protein: CASSPQTGGATEAFF
CDR3 DNA: TGTGCCAGCAGCCCCCAGACAGGGGGGGCCACTGAAGCTTTCTTT
clone size: -
J gene: TRBJ1-1
CDR3 length: 15
V gene: TRBV7-2
D gene: TRBD1

CDR3 protein: CASSSLAGASPGELFF
CDR3 DNA: TGTGCCAGCAGTTCACTAGCGGGAGCTTCTCCCGGGGAGCTGTTTTTT
clone size: -
J gene: TRBJ2-2
CDR3 length: 16
V gene: TRBV6-2/TRBV6-3
D gene: TRBD2

CDR3 protein: CSARPPGLTNEQFF
CDR3 DNA: TGCAGCGCGCGACCACCGGGACTAACTAATGAGCAGTTCTTC
clone size: -
J gene: TRBJ2-1
CDR3 length: 14
V gene: TRBV29-1
D gene: TRBD2

CDR3 protein: CASTQFSGGITDTQYF
CDR3 DNA: TGTGCCAGCACCCAATTTAGCGGGGGAATCACAGATACGCAGTATTTT
clone size: -
J gene: TRBJ2-3
CDR3 length: 16
V gene: TRBV27
D gene: TRBD2

CDR3 protein: CASSQGSSGRALVEWANVLTF
CDR3 DNA: TGCGCCAGCAGCCAAGGGTCTAGCGGGAGGGCCTTGGTGGAATGGGCCAACGTCCTGACTTTC
clone size: -
J gene: TRBJ2-6
CDR3 length: 21
V gene: TRBV4-1
D gene: TRBD2

CDR3 protein: CASSLGGQVFETQYF
CDR3 DNA: TGTGCCAGCAGCCTGGGGGGACAGGTTTTCGAGACCCAGTACTTC
clone size: -
J gene: TRBJ2-5
CDR3 length: 15
V gene: TRBV27
D gene: TRBD1

CDR3 protein: CASSHKDGQGGTQPQHF
CDR3 DNA: TGTGCCAGCAGTCACAAAGACGGACAGGGGGGAACGCAGCCCCAGCATTTT
clone size: few
J gene: TRBJ1-5
CDR3 length: 17
V gene: TRBV6-6
D gene: TRBD1

CDR3 protein: CASSSRGNLYNEQFF
CDR3 DNA: TGTGCCAGTAGTTCCAGGGGGAATCTGTACAATGAGCAGTTCTTC
clone size: -
J gene: TRBJ2-1
CDR3 length: 15
V gene: TRBV19
D gene: TRBD1

CDR3 protein: CASSPDGTARNTIYF
CDR3 DNA: TGTGCCAGCTCACCGGACGGGACAGCACGAAACACCATATATTTT
clone size: -
J gene: TRBJ1-3
CDR3 length: 15
V gene: TRBV18
D gene: TRBD1

CDR3 protein: CASSHLGQGYGYTF
CDR3 DNA: TGCGCCAGCAGCCACTTAGGACAGGGGTATGGCTACACCTTC
clone size: once
J gene: TRBJ1-2
CDR3 length: 14
V gene: TRBV4-3
D gene: TRBD1

CDR3 protein: CASSPSGGAGTEAFF
CDR3 DNA: TGTGCCAGCAGTCCTAGTGGGGGGGCTGGCACTGAAGCTTTCTTT
clone size: -
J gene: TRBJ1-1
CDR3 length: 15
V gene: TRBV9
D gene: -

CDR3 protein: CASRRLTQLGTSGSSLDEQFF
CDR3 DNA: TGTGCCAGTAGGAGATTGACGCAGCTCGGGACTAGCGGGAGCAGTTTGGATGAGCAGTTCTTC
clone size: -
J gene: TRBJ2-1
CDR3 length: 21
V gene: TRBV19
D gene: TRBD2

CDR3 protein: CASSPILQGSGETQYF
CDR3 DNA: TGTGCCAGCAGCCCAATCTTACAGGGTAGTGGGGAGACCCAGTACTTC
clone size: -
J gene: TRBJ2-5
CDR3 length: 16
V gene: TRBV7-3
D gene: -